This T cell receptor beta chain was sequenced during a study of control samples from healthy donors and cancer patients. Clones were sequenced by immunoSEQ multiplex PCR, and TCRdb holds only the in-frame ones, with some missing. In the table there are about 12,000 clones, more than 85% of which are singletons. The CDR3 loop spans 11 amino acids. With 7 bases removed from V and 7 bases from J, the gap between germline ends came to 13 bases. In germline, CDR1 is SQVTM, CDR2 ANQGSEA. V usage is TRBV29-1 and J usage is TRBJ1-2; tentatively, D is TRBD1 (6 bases). The TCR comes from a man older than 75 with lung cancer. Sequenced material: PBMCs. CDR3 in amino acids: CSAGEGGGYTF. DNA of the CDR3: TGCAGCGCCGGTGAGGGGGGTGGCTACACCTTC.